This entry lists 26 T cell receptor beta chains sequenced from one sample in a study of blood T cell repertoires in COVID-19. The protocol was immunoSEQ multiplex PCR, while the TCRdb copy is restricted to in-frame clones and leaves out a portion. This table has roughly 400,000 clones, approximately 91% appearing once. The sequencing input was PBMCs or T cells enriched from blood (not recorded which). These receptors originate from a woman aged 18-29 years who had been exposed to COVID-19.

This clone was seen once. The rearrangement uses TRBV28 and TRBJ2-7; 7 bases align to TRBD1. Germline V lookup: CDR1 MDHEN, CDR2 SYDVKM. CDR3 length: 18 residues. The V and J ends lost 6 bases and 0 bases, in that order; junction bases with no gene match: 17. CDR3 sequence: CASRGVVFGTALSYEQYF. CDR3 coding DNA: TGTGCCAGCAGGGGGGTCGTTTTCGGGACAGCCCTCTCCTACGAGCAGTACTTC.

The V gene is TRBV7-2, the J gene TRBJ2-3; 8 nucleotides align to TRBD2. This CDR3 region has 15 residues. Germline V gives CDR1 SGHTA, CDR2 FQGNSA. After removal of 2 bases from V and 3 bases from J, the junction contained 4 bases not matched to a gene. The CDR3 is CASSLLQRGTDTQYF. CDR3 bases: TGTGCCAGCAGCTTACTCCAGCGGGGGACAGATACGCAGTATTTT.

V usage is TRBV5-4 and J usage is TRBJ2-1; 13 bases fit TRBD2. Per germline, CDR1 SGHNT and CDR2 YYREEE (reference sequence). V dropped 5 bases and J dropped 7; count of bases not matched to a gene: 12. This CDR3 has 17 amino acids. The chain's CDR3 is CASSDTLLAGGWNEQFF. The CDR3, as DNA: TGTGCCAGCAGTGACACCTTACTAGCGGGAGGGTGGAATGAGCAGTTCTTC.

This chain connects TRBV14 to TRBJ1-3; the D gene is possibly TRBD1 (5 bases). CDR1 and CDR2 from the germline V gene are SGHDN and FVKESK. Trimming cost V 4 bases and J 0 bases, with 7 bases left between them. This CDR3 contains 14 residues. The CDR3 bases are TGTGCCAGCAGCCGGGACTTCTCTGGAAACACCATATATTTT. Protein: CASSRDFSGNTIYF. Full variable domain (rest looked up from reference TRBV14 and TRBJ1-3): EAGVTQFPSHSVIEKGQTVTLRCDPISGHDNLYWYRRVMGKEIKFLLHFVKESKQDESGMPNNRFLAERTGGTYSTLKVQPAELEDSGVYFCASSRDFSGNTIYFGEGSWLTVV.

In nucleotides, the CDR3 is TGTGCCAGCAGTTTTTTGGGACAGGGTTCCACAGATACGCAGTATTTT. Protein: CASSFLGQGSTDTQYF. The chain employs TRBV27 and TRBJ2-3; 9 bases match TRBD1. Germline V gene data show CDR1 as MNHEY and CDR2 as SMNVEV (reference sequence). V shed 3 bases and J 2 bases; nucleotides not matched to a gene: 6. The CDR3 runs to 16 residues.

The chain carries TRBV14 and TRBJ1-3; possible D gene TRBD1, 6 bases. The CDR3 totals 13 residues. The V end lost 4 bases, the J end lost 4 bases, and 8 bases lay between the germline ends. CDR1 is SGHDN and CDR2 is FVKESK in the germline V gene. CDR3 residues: CASSPGQGNTIYF. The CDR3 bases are TGTGCCAGCAGCCCCGGACAGGGAAACACCATATATTTT.

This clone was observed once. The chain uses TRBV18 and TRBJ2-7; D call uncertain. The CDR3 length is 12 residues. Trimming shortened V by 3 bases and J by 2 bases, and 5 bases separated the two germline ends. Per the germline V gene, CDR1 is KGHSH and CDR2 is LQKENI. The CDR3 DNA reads TGTGCCAGCTCACCGCAGGCCTACGAGCAGTACTTC. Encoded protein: CASSPQAYEQYF.

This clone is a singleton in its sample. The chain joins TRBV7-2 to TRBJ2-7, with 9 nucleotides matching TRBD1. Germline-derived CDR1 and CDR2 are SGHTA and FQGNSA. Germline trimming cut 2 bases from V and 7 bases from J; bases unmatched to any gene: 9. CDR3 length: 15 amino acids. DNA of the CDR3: TGTGCCAGCAGCTTACATGTGACAGGGGGACGTGAGCAGTACTTC. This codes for CASSLHVTGGREQYF.

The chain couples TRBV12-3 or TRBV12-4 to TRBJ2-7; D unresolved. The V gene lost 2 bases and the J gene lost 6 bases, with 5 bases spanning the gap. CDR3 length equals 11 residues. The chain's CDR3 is CASSLFSEQYF. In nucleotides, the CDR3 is TGTGCCAGCAGTTTATTCTCCGAGCAGTACTTC.

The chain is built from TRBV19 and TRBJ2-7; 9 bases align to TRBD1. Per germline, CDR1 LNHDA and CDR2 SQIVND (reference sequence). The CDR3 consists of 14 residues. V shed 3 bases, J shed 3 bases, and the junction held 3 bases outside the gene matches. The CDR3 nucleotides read TGTGCCAGTAGTATGGGGACAGGGATCTACGAGCAGTACTTC. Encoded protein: CASSMGTGIYEQYF.

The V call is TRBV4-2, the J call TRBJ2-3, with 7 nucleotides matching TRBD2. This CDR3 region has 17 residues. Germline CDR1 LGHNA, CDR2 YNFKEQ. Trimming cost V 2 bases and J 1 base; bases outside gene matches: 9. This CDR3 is CASSQFSGGSGTDTQYF. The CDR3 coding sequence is TGTGCCAGCAGCCAATTCTCGGGGGGTTCTGGCACAGATACGCAGTATTTT.

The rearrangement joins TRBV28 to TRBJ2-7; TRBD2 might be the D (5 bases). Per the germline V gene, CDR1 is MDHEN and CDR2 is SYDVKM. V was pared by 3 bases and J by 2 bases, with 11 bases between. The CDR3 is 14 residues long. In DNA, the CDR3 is TGTGCCAGCAGTTTTCGGAGCGGCCCCTACGAGCAGTACTTC. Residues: CASSFRSGPYEQYF.

CDR3 in amino acids: CASSPRVDTQYF. In DNA, the CDR3 is TGTGCCAGCTCCCCCCGCGTAGATACGCAGTATTTT. J is TRBJ2-3 and V is TRBV18; no reliable D call. There are 12 residues in the CDR3. CDR1 and CDR2 (germline): KGHSH, LQKENI. The V end was cut by 6 bases, the J end by 5 bases, with 9 bases between.

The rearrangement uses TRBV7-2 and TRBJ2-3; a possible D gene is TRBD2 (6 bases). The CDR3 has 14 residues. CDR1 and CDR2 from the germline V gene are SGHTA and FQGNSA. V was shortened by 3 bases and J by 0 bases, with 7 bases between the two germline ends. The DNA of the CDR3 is TGTGCCAGCAGCTTGGGACTCAGCACAGATACGCAGTATTTT. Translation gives CASSLGLSTDTQYF.

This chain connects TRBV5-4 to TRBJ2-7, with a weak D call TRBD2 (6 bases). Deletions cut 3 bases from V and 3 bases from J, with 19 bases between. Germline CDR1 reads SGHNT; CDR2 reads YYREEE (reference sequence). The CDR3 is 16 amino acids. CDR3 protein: CASSSRGRRRDYEQYF. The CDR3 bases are TGTGCCAGCAGCTCCCGCGGGCGACGGAGGGACTACGAGCAGTACTTC.

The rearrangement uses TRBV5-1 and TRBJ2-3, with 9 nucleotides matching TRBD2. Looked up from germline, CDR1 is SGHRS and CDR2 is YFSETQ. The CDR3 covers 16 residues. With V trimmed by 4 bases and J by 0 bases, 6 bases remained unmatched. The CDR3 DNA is TGCGCCAGCAGCGGCTTTGCGGGGGGGAGCACAGATACGCAGTATTTT. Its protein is CASSGFAGGSTDTQYF.

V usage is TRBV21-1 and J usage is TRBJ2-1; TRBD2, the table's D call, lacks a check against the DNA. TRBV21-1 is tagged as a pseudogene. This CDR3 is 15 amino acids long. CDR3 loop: CASSTAARSYNEQFF. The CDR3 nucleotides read TGTGCCAGCAGCACTGCGGCGAGGTCCTACAATGAGCAGTTCTTC.

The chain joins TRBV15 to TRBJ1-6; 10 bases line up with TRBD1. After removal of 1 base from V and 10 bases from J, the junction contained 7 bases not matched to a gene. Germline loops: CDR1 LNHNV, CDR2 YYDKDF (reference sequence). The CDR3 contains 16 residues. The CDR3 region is CATSRGDRGGESPLHF. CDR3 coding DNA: TGTGCCACCAGCAGAGGGGACAGGGGAGGCGAATCACCCCTCCACTTT. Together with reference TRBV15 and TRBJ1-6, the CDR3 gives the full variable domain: DAMVIQNPRYQVTQFGKPVTLSCSQTLNHNVMYWYQQKSSQAPKLLFHYYDKDFNNEADTPDNFQSRRPNTSFCFLDIRSPGLGDTAMYLCATSRGDRGGESPLHFGNGTRLTVT.

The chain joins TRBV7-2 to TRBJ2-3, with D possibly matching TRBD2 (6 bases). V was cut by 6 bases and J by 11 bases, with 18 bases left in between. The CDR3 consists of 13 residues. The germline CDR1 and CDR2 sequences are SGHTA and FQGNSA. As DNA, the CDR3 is TGTGCCAGCAGTCTAGCGTGGAGGGATGAGCAGTATTTT. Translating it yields CASSLAWRDEQYF.

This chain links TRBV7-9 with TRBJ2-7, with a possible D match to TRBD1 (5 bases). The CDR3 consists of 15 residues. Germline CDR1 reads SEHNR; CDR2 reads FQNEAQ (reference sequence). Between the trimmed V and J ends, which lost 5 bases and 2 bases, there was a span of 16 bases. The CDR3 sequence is CASSPAGQNAYEQYF. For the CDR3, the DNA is TGTGCCAGCAGCCCAGCAGGGCAAAATGCCTACGAGCAGTACTTC. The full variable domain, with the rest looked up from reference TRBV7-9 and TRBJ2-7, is DTGVSQNPRHKITKRGQNVTFRCDPISEHNRLYWYRQTLGQGPEFLTYFQNEAQLEKSRLLSDRFSAERPKGSFSTLEIQRTEQGDSAMYLCASSPAGQNAYEQYFGPGTRLTVT.

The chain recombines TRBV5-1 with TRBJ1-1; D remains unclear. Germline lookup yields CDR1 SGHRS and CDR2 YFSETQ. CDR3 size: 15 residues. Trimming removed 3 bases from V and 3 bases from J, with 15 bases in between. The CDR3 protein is CASSSAPSRDTEAFF. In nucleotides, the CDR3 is TGCGCCAGCAGCTCAGCCCCCTCTCGGGACACTGAAGCTTTCTTT.

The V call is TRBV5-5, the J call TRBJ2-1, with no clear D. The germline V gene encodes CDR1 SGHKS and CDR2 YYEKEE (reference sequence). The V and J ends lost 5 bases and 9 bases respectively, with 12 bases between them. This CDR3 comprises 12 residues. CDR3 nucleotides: TGTGCCAGCAGGCCGCCCGGTGGTGAGCAGTTCTTC. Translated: CASRPPGGEQFF. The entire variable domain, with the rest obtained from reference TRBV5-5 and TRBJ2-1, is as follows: DAGVTQSPTHLIKTRGQQVTLRCSPISGHKSVSWYQQVLGQGPQFIFQYYEKEERGRGNFPDRFSARQFPNYSSELNVNALLLGDSALYLCASRPPGGEQFFGPGTRLTVL.

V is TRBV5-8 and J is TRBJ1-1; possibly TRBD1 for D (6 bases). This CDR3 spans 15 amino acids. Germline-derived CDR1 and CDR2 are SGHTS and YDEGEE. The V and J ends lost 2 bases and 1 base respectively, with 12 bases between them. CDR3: CASSLMRGGNTEAFF. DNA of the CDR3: TGTGCCAGCAGCTTAATGAGGGGGGGGAACACTGAAGCTTTCTTT.

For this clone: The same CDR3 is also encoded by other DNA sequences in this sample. Here the CDR3 DNA reads TGTGCCAGCTCCAGGGGCTACGAGCAGTACTTC. Protein sequence: CASSRGYEQYF. V is TRBV28 and J is TRBJ2-7; tentative D call: TRBD1 (6 bases). Germline loops: CDR1 MDHEN, CDR2 SYDVKM. The CDR3 contains 11 residues. V lost 8 bases, J lost 3 bases, and 8 bases lay in between.

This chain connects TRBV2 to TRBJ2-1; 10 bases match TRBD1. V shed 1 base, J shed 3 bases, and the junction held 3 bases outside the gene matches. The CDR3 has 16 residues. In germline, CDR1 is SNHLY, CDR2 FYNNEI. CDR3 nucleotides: TGTGCCAGCAGTGAAGAGACAGGGGGCCGCTACAATGAGCAGTTCTTC. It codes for CASSEETGGRYNEQFF.

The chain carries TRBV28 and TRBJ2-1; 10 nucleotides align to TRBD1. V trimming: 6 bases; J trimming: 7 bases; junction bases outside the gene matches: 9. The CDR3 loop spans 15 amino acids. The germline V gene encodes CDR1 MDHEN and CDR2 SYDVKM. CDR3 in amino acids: CASSPTGGLGNEQFF. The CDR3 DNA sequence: TGTGCCAGCAGCCCGACAGGGGGCTTGGGTAATGAGCAGTTCTTC.